The clone carrying this T cell receptor beta chain showed up just a few times. The antigen is undetermined. The sample is drawn from a study of T-cell reconstitution after alpha-beta-depleted transplantation in children. Broader study findings: The origin of alpha-beta T cells about two months after transplant was reportedly several hundred expanded graft clones. Surviving recipient T cells and thymic progenitors produced the high day-60 TCRbeta diversity seen in some patients. T-cell counts and diversity at one year post-transplant came mainly from newly produced T cells.

Library preparation (for TCRbeta) was performed with unique molecular identifiers. MiXCR, applied by TCRdb to the PCR reads, yields one record per CDR3 protein. The sample yields around 440,000 distinct CDR3 sequences, about 10% seen once. CDR3 size: 13 residues. V lost 8 bases to trimming and J lost 0 bases, with 11 bases between them. Germline V CDR1 and CDR2: MNHNS, SASEGT. The sequence was collected from a child aged 2 to 9 with inherited bone marrow failure, due to receive a stem cell transplant. The material sequenced was PBMCs, taken before TCRalphabeta/CD19-depleted stem cell transplant. V and J are TRBV6-1 and TRBJ2-7; D is unclear. CDR3 coding DNA: TGTGCCAGCTCTTCGATTTCCTCCTACGAGCAGTACTTC. This encodes CASSSISSYEQYF.